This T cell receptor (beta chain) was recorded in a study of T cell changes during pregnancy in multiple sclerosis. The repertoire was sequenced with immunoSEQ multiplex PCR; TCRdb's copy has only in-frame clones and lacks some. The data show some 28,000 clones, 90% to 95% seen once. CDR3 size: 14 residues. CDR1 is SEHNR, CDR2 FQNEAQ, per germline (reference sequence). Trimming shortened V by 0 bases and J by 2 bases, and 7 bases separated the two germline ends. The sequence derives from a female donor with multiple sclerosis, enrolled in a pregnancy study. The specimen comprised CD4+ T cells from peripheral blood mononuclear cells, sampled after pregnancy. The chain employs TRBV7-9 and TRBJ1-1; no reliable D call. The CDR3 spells CASSLAYLNTEAFF. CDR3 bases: TGTGCCAGCAGCTTAGCGTATCTAAACACTGAAGCTTTCTTT.